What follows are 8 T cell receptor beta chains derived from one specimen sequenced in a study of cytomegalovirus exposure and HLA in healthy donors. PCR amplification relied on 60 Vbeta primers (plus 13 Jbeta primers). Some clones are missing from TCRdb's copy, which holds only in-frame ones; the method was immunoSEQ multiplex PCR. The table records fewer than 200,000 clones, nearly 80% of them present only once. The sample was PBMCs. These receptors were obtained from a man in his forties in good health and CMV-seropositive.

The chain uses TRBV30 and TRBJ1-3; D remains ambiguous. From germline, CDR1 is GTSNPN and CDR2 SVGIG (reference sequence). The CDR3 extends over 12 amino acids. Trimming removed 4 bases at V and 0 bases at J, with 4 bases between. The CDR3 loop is CAWTSSGNTIYF. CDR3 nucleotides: TGTGCCTGGACCAGCTCTGGAAACACCATATATTTT.

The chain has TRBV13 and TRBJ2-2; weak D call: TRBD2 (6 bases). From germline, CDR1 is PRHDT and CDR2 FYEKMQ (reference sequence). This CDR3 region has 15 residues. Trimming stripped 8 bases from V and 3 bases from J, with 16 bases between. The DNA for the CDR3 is TGTGCCAGCGGAGGGGTAGGGGATCACACCGGGGAGCTGTTTTTT. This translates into CASGGVGDHTGELFF.

CDR3 sequence: CASSPSTNEKLFF. In DNA form, the CDR3 reads TGTGCCAGCAGTCCCTCAACTAATGAAAAACTGTTTTTT. The chain links TRBV28 to TRBJ1-4; D is unclear. The CDR3 consists of 13 residues. Trimming stripped 5 bases from V and 0 bases from J, with 4 bases between. Germline V gives CDR1 MDHEN, CDR2 SYDVKM.

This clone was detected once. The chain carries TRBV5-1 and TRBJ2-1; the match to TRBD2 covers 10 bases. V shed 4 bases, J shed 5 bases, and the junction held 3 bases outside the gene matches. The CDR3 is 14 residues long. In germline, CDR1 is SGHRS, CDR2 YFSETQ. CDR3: CASSLSGRDNEQFF. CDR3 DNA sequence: TGCGCCAGCAGCCTAAGCGGGAGGGACAATGAGCAGTTCTTC.

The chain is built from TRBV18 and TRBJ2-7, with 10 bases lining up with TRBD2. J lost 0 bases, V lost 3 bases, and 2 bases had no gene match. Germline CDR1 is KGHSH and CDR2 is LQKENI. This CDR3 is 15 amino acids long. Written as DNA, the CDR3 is TGTGCCAGCTCACCGTCTAGCGGGAGCTCCTACGAGCAGTACTTC. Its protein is CASSPSSGSSYEQYF.

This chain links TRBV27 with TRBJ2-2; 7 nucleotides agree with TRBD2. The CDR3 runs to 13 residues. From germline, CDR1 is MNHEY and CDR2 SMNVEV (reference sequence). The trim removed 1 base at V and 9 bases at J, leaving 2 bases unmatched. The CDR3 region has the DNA TGTGCCAGCAGTTTATGGGGGGGGAGGGAGCTGTTTTTT. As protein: CASSLWGGRELFF.

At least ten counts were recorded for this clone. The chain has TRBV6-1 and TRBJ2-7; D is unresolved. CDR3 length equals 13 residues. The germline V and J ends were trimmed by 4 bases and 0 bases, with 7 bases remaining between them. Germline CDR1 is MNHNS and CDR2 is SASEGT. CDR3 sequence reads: CASSAQSSYEQYF. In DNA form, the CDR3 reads TGTGCCAGCAGTGCACAGAGCTCCTACGAGCAGTACTTC.

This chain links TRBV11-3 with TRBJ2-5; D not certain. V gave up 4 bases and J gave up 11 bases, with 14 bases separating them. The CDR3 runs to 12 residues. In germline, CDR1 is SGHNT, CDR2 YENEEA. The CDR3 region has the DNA TGTGCCAGCAGCTCGATATATGGAGAGCAGTACTTC. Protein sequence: CASSSIYGEQYF.